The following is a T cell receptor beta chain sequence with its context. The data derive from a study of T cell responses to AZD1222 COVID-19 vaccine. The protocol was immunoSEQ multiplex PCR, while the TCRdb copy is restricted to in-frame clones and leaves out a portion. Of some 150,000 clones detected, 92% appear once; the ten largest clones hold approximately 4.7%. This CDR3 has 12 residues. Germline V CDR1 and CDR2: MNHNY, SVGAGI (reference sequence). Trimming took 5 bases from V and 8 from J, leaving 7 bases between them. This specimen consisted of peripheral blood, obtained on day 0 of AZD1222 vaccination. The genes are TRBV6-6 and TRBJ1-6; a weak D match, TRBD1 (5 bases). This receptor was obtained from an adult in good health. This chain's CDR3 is CASSPGYSPLHF. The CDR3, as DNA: TGTGCCAGCAGTCCAGGGTATTCACCCCTCCACTTT.